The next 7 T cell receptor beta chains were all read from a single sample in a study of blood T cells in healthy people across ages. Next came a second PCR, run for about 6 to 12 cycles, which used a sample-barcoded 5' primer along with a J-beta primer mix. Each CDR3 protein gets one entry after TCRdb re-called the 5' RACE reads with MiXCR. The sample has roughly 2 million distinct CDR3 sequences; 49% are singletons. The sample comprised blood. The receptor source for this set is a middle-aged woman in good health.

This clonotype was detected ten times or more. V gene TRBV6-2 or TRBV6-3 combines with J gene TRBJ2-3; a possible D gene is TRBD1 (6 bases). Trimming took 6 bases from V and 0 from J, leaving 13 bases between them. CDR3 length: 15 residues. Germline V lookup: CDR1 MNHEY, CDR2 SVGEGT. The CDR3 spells CASSPTGFSTDTQYF. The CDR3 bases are TGTGCCAGCAGCCCCACAGGGTTTAGCACAGATACGCAGTATTTT.

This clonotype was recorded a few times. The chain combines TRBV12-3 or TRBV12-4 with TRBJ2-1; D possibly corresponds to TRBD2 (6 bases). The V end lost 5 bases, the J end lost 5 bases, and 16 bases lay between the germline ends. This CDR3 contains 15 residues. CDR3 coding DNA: TGTGCCAGCAGTCCGTGGGGGGACGGGGACAATGAGCAGTTCTTC. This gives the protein CASSPWGDGDNEQFF.

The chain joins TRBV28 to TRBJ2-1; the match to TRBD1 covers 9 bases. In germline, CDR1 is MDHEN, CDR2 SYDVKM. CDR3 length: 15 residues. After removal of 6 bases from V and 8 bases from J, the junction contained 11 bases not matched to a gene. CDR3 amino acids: CASRSQGADSDEQFF. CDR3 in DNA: TGTGCCAGCAGGTCACAGGGGGCGGACTCGGATGAGCAGTTCTTC. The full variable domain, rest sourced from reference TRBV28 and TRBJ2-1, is DVKVTQSSRYLVKRTGEKVFLECVQDMDHENMFWYRQDPGLGLRLIYFSYDVKMKEKGDIPEGYSVSREKKERFSLILESASTNQTSMYLCASRSQGADSDEQFFGPGTRLTVL.

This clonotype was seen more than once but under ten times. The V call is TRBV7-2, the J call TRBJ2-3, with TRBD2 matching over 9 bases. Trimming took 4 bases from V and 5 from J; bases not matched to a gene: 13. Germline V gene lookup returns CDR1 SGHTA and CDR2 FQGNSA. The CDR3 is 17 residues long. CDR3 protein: CASSSSRAGGQEDTQYF. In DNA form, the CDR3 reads TGTGCCAGCAGCTCGTCGCGGGCGGGGGGGCAAGAAGATACGCAGTATTTT.

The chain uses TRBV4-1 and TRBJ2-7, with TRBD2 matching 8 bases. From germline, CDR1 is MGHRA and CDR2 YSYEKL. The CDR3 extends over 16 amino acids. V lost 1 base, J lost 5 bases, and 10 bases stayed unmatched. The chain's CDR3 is CASSQVAGLDAHEQYF. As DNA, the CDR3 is TGCGCCAGCAGCCAAGTAGCGGGACTAGATGCCCACGAGCAGTACTTC.

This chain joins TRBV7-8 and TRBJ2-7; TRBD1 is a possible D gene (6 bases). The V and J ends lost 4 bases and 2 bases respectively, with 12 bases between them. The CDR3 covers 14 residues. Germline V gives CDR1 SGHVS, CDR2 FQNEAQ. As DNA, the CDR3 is TGTGCCAGCAGCTACTGGACAGACCCCTACGAGCAGTACTTC. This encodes CASSYWTDPYEQYF.

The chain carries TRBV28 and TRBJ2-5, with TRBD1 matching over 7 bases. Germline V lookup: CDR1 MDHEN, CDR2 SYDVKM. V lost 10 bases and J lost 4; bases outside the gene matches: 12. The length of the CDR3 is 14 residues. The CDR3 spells CAILKGAAGETQYF. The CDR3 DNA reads TGTGCCATCCTTAAGGGGGCGGCGGGAGAGACCCAGTACTTC.